This T cell receptor beta chain comes out of a study of blood T cells in healthy people across ages. General observations from the study: Leaving the PBMCs unsorted stopped any conclusive comparison of naive versus antigen-experienced cells. Older individuals had lower TCR beta diversity per million T cells (the decline was roughly linear).

Remarks on this clonotype: What it binds is not known.

PCR was performed a second time for roughly 7 to 11 cycles using a sample-barcoded 5' primer and a J-beta primer mix. A template-switch adaptor that had 12 random nucleotides put a tag on each cDNA molecule. TCRdb used MiXCR to reprocess the 5' RACE reads, holding one entry per CDR3 protein. This table has 1.5 million to 2 million distinct CDR3 sequences, about 39% appearing once. Germline-derived CDR1 and CDR2 are SEHNR and FQNEAQ (reference sequence). V lost 4 bases and J lost 6; bases outside the gene matches: 14. This CDR3 is 16 amino acids long. This receptor was identified in a human donor in good health. The chain carries TRBV7-9 and TRBJ1-2; 7 bases fit TRBD1. Sequenced input: blood. The CDR3 here is CASSSTGTTYSHGYTF. The CDR3 DNA reads as TGTGCCAGCAGCTCGACAGGGACTACTTATTCCCATGGCTACACCTTC.